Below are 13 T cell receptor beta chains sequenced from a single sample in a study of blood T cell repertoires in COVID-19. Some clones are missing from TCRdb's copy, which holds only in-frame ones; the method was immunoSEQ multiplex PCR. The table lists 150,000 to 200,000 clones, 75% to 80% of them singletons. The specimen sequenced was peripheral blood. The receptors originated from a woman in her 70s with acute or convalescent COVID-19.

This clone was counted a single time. The CDR3 is CAIRPQGDGEKLFF. CDR3 sequence (DNA): TGTGCCATCAGACCCCAGGGCGATGGTGAAAAACTGTTTTTT. The chain is built from TRBV10-3 and TRBJ1-4; weak D call: TRBD1 (5 bases). CDR3 length: 14 residues. Germline CDR1 and CDR2: ENHRY and SYGVKD. V lost 6 bases and J 7 bases, leaving 15 bases between the germline ends.

For the CDR3, the DNA is TGTGCCAGCAATCAGGACACTAGCACAGATACGCAGTATTTT. Translated: CASNQDTSTDTQYF. The rearrangement joins TRBV6-5 to TRBJ2-3, with D perhaps matching TRBD1 (5 bases). V was clipped by 7 bases and J by 0 bases, with 11 bases between them. The CDR3 loop spans 14 amino acids. Germline V gene lookup returns CDR1 MNHEY and CDR2 SVGAGI.

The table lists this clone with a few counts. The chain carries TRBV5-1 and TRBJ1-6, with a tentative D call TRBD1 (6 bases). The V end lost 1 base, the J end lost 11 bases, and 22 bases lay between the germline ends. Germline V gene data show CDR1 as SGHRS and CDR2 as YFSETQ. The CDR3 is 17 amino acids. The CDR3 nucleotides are TGCGCCAGCAGCTTGACCAACCGCCTGCAGGGGAGCCCACCCCTCCACTTT. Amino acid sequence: CASSLTNRLQGSPPLHF.

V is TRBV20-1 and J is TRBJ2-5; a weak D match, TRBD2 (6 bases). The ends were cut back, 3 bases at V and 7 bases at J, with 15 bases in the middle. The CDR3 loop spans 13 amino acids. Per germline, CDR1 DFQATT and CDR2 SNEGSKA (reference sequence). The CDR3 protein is CSASNRESGTQYF. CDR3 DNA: TGCAGTGCTAGTAATCGGGAGAGCGGGACCCAGTACTTC.

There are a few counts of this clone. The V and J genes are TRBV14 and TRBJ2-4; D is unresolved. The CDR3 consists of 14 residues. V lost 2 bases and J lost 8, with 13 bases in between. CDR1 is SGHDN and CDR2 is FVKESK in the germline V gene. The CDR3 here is CASSQFDKRHIQYF. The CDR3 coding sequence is TGTGCCAGCAGCCAATTCGACAAAAGGCACATTCAGTACTTC.

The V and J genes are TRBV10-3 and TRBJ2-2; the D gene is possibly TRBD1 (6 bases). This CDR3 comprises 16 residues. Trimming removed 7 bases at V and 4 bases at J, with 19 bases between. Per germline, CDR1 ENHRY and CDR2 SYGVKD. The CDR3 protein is CAITPGVPRSTGELFF. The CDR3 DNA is TGTGCCATCACCCCAGGGGTACCAAGAAGCACCGGGGAGCTGTTTTTT.

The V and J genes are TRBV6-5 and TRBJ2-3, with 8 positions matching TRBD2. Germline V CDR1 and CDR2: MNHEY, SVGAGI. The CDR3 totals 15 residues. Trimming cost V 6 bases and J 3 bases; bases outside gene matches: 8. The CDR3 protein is CASSYSGSRTDTQYF. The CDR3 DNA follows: TGTGCCAGCAGCTACAGCGGGAGTAGGACAGATACGCAGTATTTT.

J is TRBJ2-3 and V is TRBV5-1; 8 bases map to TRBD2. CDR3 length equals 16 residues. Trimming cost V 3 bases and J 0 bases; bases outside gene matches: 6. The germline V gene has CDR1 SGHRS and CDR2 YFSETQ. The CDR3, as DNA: TGCGCCAGCAGCTCTGGAGGGACTAGGAGCACAGATACGCAGTATTTT. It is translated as CASSSGGTRSTDTQYF.

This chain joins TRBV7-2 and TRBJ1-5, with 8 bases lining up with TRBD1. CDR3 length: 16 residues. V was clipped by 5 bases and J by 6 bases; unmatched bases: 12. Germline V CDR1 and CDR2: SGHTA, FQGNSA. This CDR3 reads CASSPGTGAAGQPQHF. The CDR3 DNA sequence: TGTGCCAGCAGCCCCGGGACAGGAGCCGCAGGTCAGCCCCAGCATTTT.

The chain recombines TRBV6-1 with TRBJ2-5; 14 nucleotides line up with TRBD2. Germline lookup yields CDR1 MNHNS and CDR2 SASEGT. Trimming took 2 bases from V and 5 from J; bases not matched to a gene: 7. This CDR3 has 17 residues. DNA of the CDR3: TGTGCCAGCAGTGAACCGGGACTAGCGGGAGAAGATGAGACCCAGTACTTC. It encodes CASSEPGLAGEDETQYF.

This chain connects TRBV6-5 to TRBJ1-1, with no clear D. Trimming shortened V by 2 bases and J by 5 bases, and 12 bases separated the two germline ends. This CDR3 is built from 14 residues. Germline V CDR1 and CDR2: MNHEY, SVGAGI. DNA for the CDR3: TGTGCCAGCAGTTACGATCGTCCCGGGACTGAAGCTTTCTTT. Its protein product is CASSYDRPGTEAFF.

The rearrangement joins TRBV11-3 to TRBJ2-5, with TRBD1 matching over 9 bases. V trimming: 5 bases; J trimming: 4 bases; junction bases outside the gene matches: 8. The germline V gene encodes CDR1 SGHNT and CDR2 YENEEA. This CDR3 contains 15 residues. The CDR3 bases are TGTGCCAGCAGCATCGGACAGGGGCTTTTAGAGACCCAGTACTTC. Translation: CASSIGQGLLETQYF.

CDR3 in DNA: TGCGCCAGCAGCTTCGGGACAGGGCAGGTCAATGAGCAGTTCTTC. Its protein product is CASSFGTGQVNEQFF. V gene TRBV5-1 combines with J gene TRBJ2-1, with 9 nucleotides matching TRBD1. V was pared by 2 bases and J by 6 bases, with 6 bases of the junction left unmatched. Germline V gene lookup returns CDR1 SGHRS and CDR2 YFSETQ. This CDR3 comprises 15 residues.